One and the same sample provided the 5 T cell receptor beta chains below, sequenced in a study of blood T cell repertoires in COVID-19. Assay: immunoSEQ multiplex PCR; the TCRdb copy retains only in-frame clones and omits some. This sample yields 60,000 to 75,000 clones, of which around 86% are seen a single time; about 7% belongs to the top ten. Material: peripheral blood. Every receptor here comes from a man in his fifties or sixties with active COVID-19.

The chain carries TRBV4-3 and TRBJ2-1, with D perhaps TRBD2 (6 bases). Germline V gene data show CDR1 as LGHNA and CDR2 as YSLEER. CDR3 size: 15 residues. Trimming took off 4 bases at V and 5 bases at J, with 15 bases between the two ends. In DNA form, the CDR3 reads TGCGCCAGCAGCCCTTACTACGGGAGAGACAATGAGCAGTTCTTC. Translation: CASSPYYGRDNEQFF.

J is TRBJ1-2 and V is TRBV11-2; D is possibly TRBD1 (5 bases). V shed 5 bases and J shed 4 bases, with 17 bases lying between them. This CDR3 has 15 residues. The germline V gene has CDR1 SGHAT and CDR2 FQNNGV. The CDR3 nucleotides are TGTGCCAGCAGCCTTGCAGGGTTAAATGGCTATGGCTACACCTTC. Its translation is CASSLAGLNGYGYTF.

The chain employs TRBV18 and TRBJ2-7; 10 nucleotides align to TRBD2. V was clipped by 8 bases and J by 4 bases; unmatched bases: 14. The CDR3 sequence is 16 residues long. CDR1 and CDR2 from the germline V gene are KGHSH and LQKENI. The CDR3 DNA reads as TGTGCCAGCACTCCCCCCCAAGCGGGGGGGATGTACGAGCAGTACTTC. Protein sequence: CASTPPQAGGMYEQYF.

The gene calls are TRBV5-6 and TRBJ1-1; D is perhaps TRBD1 (6 bases). The V gene lost 4 bases and the J gene lost 3 bases, with 22 bases spanning the gap. From germline, CDR1 is SGHDT and CDR2 YYEEEE. CDR3 length: 17 amino acids. Here the CDR3 reads CASSALSGGVGYTEAFF. In DNA form, the CDR3 reads TGTGCCAGCAGCGCCCTTTCGGGGGGCGTGGGGTACACTGAAGCTTTCTTT.

CDR3 in amino acids: CASSQDLQDNYGYTF. The DNA of the CDR3 is TGTGCCAGCAGCCAAGATCTACAGGACAACTATGGCTACACCTTC. This rearrangement joins TRBV4-2 to TRBJ1-2, with D tentatively TRBD1 (5 bases). Germline V CDR1 and CDR2: LGHNA, YNFKEQ. The V end lost 0 bases, the J end lost 2 bases, and 10 bases lay between the germline ends. The CDR3 extends over 15 amino acids.